This TCR beta chain was found in a study of blood T cell repertoires in COVID-19. Across the whole study: Acute and convalescent COVID-19 samples came from the United States, Italy and Spain. The analysed material was cDNA or gDNA that came from T cells, B-cell-depleted T cells, or PBMCs.

As handled by the study authors: How many nucleated cells were present was estimated from reference gene primer amplification. Repertoires were generated with immunoSEQ multiplex PCR, while TCRdb's copy carries only in-frame clones and drops some. The DNA gave D and trimming, while V, J and clone size come from that table. The top ten clones hold roughly 8.1% of a sample with some 170,000 clones, roughly 82% of them seen once. The CDR3 sequence is 14 residues long. Germline V gives CDR1 LNHDA, CDR2 SQIVND (reference sequence). Trimming shortened V by 7 bases and J by 3 bases, and 13 bases separated the two germline ends.

The rearrangement uses TRBV19 and TRBJ1-5; TRBD1 is a possible D gene (6 bases). The TCR originated in a woman in her sixties or seventies with acute or convalescent COVID-19. The specimen sequenced was peripheral blood. CDR3 amino acids: CASKGRQDNQPQHF. The CDR3 nucleotides are TGTGCCAGTAAGGGTCGACAGGACAATCAGCCCCAGCATTTT. Full variable domain (missing parts from reference TRBV19 and TRBJ1-5): DGGITQSPKYLFRKEGQNVTLSCEQNLNHDAMYWYRQDPGQGLRLIYYSQIVNDFQKGDIAEGYSVSREKKESFPLTVTSAQKNPTAFYLCASKGRQDNQPQHFGDGTRLSIL.